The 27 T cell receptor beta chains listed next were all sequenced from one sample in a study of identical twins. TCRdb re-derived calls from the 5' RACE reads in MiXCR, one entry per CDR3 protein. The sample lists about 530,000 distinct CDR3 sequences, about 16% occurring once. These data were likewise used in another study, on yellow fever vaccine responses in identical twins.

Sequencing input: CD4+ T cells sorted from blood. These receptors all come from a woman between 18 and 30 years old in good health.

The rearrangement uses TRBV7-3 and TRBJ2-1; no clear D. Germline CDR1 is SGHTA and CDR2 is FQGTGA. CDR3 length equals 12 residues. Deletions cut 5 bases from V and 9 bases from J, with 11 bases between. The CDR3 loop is CASSLRMGEQFF. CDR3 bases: TGTGCCAGCAGCCTCAGGATGGGTGAGCAGTTCTTC. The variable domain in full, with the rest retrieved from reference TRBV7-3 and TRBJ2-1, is GAGVSQTPSNKVTEKGKYVELRCDPISGHTALYWYRQSLGQGPEFLIYFQGTGAADDSGLPNDRFFAVRPEGSVSTLKIQRTERGDSAVYLCASSLRMGEQFFGPGTRLTVL.

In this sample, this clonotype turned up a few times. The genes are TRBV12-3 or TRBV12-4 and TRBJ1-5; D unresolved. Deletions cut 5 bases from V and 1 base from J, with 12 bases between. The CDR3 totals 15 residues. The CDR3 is CASSVGVLSNQPQHF. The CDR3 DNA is TGTGCCAGCAGTGTGGGCGTTTTGAGCAATCAGCCCCAGCATTTT.

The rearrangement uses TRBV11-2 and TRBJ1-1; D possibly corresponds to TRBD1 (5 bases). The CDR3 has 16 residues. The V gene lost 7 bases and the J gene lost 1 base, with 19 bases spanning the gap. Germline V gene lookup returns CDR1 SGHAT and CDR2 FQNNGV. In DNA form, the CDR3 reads TGTGCCAGCACAGTGGGTATGGGGGGTAAGAACACTGAAGCTTTCTTT. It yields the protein CASTVGMGGKNTEAFF.

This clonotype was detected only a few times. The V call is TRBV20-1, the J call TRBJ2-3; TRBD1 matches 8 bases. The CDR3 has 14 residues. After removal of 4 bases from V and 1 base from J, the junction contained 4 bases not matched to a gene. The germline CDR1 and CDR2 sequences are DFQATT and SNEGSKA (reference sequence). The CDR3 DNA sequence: TGCAGTGCTACAGGGGGCTTAGGCACAGATACGCAGTATTTT. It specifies CSATGGLGTDTQYF.

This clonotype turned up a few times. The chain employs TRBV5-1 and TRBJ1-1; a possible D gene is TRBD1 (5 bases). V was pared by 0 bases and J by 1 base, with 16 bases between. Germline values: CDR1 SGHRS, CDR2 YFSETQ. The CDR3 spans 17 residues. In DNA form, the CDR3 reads TGCGCCAGCAGCTTGGCCTTGGGACGGGGAGGGAACACTGAAGCTTTCTTT. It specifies CASSLALGRGGNTEAFF.

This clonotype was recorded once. The CDR3 DNA reads as TGTGCCATCAGGGGAGGGCCCGGTTTTAATGAGCAGTTCTTC. Translation: CAIRGGPGFNEQFF. V usage is TRBV10-3 and J usage is TRBJ2-1, with 7 bases identical to TRBD2. Germline CDR1 reads ENHRY; CDR2 reads SYGVKD. This CDR3 comprises 14 residues. Losses at the gene ends were 6 bases for V and 7 bases for J; bases not matched to a gene: 9.

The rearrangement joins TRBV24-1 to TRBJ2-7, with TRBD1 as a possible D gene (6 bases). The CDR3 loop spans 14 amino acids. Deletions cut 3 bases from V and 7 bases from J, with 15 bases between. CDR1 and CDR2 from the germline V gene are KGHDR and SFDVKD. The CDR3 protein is CATSDGTTGWEQYF. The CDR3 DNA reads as TGTGCCACCAGTGATGGAACGACAGGTTGGGAGCAGTACTTC.

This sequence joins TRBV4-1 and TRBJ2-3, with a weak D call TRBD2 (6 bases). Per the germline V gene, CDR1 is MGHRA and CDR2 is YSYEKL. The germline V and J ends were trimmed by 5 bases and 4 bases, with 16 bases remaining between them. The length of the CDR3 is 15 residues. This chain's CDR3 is CASSVWEEGADTQYF. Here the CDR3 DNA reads TGCGCCAGCAGCGTCTGGGAGGAAGGTGCAGATACGCAGTATTTT.

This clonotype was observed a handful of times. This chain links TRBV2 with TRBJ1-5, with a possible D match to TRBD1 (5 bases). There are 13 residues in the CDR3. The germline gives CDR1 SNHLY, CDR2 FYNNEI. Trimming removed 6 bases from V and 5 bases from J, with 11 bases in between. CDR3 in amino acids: CASSRQTHQPQHF. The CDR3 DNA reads TGTGCCAGCAGCCGACAGACCCATCAGCCCCAGCATTTT.

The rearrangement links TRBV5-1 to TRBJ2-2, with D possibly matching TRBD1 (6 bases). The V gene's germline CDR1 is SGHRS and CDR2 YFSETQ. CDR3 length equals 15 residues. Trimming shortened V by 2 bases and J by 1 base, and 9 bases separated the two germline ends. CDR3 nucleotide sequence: TGCGCCAGCAGCTTTGTGACAGGGAACACCGGGGAGCTGTTTTTT. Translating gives CASSFVTGNTGELFF. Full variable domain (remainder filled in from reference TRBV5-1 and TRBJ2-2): KAGVTQTPRYLIKTRGQQVTLSCSPISGHRSVSWYQQTPGQGLQFLFEYFSETQRNKGNFPGRFSGRQFSNSRSEMNVSTLELGDSALYLCASSFVTGNTGELFFGEGSRLTVL.

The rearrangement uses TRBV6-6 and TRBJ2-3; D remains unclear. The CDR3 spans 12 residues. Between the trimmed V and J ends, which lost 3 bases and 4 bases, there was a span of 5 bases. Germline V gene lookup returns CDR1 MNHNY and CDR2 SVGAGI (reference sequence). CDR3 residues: CASSYRPDTQYF. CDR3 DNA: TGTGCCAGCAGTTATCGTCCAGATACGCAGTATTTT.

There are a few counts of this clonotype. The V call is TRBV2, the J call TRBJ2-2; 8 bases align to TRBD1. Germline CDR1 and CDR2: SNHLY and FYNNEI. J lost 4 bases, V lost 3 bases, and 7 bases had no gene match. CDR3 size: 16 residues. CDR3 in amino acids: CASSDRRGLGTGELFF. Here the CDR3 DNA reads TGTGCCAGCAGTGATCGCAGGGGGCTAGGCACCGGGGAGCTGTTTTTT.

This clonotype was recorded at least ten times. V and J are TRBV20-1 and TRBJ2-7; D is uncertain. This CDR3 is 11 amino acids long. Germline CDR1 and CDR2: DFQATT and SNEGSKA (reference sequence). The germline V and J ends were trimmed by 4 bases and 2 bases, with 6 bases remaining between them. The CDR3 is CSATSPYEQYF. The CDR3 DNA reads TGCAGTGCTACCAGCCCCTACGAGCAGTACTTC.

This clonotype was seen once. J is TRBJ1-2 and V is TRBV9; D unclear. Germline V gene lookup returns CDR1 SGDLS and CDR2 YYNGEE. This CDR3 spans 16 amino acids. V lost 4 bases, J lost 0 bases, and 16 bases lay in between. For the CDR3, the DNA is TGTGCCAGCAGCCCCCCTGGCAGGTGGGCTAACTATGGCTACACCTTC. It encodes CASSPPGRWANYGYTF.

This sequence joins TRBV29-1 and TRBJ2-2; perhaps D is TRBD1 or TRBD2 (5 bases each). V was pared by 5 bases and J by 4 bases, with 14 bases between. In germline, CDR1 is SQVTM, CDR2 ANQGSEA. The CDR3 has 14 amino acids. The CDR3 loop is CSVSRLRGTGELFF. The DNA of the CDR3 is TGCAGCGTTTCCAGACTGAGGGGCACCGGGGAGCTGTTTTTT.

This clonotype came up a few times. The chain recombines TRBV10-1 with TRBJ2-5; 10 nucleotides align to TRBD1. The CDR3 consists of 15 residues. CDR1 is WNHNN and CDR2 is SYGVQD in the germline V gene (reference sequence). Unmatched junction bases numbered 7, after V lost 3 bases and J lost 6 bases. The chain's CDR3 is CASSEGGQGIKTQYF. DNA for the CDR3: TGCGCCAGCAGTGAAGGGGGACAGGGGATCAAGACCCAGTACTTC.

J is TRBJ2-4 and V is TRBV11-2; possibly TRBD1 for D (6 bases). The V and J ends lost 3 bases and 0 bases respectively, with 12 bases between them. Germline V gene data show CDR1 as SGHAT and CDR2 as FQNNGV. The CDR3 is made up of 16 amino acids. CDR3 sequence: CASSLRQDLAKNIQYF. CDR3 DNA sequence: TGTGCCAGCAGCTTGAGACAGGATTTAGCCAAAAACATTCAGTACTTC.

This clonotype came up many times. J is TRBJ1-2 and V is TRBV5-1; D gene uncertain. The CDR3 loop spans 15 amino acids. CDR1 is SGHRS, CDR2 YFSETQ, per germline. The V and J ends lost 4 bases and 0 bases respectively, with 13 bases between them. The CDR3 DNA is TGCGCCAGCAGCCTGGGATACACCGCTAACTATGGCTACACCTTC. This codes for CASSLGYTANYGYTF.

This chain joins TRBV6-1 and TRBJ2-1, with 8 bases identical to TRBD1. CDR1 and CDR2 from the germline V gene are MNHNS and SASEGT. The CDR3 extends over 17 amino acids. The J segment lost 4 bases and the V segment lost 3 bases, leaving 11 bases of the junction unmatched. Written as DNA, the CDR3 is TGTGCCAGCAGTGATTCTCTAAGGGACAGGAAATACAATGAGCAGTTCTTC. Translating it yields CASSDSLRDRKYNEQFF.

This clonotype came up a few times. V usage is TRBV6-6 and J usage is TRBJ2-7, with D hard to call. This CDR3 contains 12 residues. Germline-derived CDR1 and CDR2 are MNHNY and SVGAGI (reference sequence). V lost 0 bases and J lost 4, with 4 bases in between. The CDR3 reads CASSYSTYEQYF. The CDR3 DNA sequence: TGTGCCAGCAGTTACTCGACTTACGAGCAGTACTTC.

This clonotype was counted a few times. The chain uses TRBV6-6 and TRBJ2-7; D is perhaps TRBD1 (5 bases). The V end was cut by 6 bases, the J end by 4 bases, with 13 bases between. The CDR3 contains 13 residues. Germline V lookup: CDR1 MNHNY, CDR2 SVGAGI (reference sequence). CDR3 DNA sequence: TGTGCCAGCAGAGGATACCAGGGATACGAGCAGTACTTC. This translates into CASRGYQGYEQYF.

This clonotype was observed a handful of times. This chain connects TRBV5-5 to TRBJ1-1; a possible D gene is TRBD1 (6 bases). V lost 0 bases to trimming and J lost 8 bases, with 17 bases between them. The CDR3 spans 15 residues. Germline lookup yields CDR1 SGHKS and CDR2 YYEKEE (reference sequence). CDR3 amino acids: CASSLGPGGAVEAFF. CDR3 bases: TGTGCCAGCAGCTTGGGTCCCGGGGGGGCCGTGGAAGCTTTCTTT.

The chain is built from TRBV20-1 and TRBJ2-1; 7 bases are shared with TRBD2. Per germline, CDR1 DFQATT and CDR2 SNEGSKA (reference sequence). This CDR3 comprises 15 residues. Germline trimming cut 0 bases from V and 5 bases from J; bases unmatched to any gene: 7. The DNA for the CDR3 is TGCAGTGCTAGAGATGGCCAGCGGGGAAACAATGAGCAGTTCTTC. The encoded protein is CSARDGQRGNNEQFF.

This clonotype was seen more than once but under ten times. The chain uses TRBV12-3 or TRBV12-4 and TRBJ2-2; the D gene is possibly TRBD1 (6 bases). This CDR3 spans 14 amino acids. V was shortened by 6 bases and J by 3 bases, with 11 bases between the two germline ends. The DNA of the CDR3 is TGTGCCAGCAGAAAACAGGGAGACACCGGGGAGCTGTTTTTT. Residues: CASRKQGDTGELFF.

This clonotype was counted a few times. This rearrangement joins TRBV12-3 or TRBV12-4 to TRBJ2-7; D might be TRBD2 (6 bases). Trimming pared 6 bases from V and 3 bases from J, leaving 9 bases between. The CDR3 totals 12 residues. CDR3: CASSLDYYEQYF. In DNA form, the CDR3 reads TGTGCCAGCAGCCTGGACTACTACGAGCAGTACTTC.

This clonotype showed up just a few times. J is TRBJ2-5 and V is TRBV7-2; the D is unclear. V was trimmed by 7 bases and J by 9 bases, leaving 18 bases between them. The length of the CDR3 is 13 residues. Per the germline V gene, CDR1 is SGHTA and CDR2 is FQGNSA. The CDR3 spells CASTPSGFWAQYF. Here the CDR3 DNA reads TGTGCCAGCACCCCTAGTGGCTTTTGGGCCCAGTACTTC.

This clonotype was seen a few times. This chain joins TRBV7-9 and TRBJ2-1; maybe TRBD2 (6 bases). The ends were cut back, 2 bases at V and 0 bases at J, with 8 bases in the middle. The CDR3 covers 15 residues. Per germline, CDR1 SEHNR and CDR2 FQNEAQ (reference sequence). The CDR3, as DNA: TGTGCCAGCAGCTTACCGGGGGACTCCTACAATGAGCAGTTCTTC. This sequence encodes CASSLPGDSYNEQFF.